Each of the 14 T cell receptor beta chains below was sequenced from the same sample in a study of T cell repertoires in aging, cancer and after chemotherapy. Multiplex touch-down PCR with TRB-A/B primers amplified rearranged V-D-J TRB sequences. TCRdb used MiXCR to reprocess the multiplex PCR reads, holding one entry per CDR3 protein. In the table there are more than 2,000 distinct CDR3 sequences, more than 25% of which are singletons. Peripheral blood genomic DNA, not sorted cells or RNA, was the template. Sequenced input: blood. These receptors all stem from a human donor with a solid tumor.

This chain uses TRBV19 with TRBJ2-6; D gene uncertain. Germline V gene lookup returns CDR1 LNHDA and CDR2 SQIVND (reference sequence). This CDR3 comprises 14 residues. V lost 5 bases and J 4 bases, leaving 9 bases between the germline ends. The CDR3 nucleotides read TGTGCCAGTAGTTCTTATGGGGGGGCCAACGTCCTGACTTTC. Its protein product is CASSSYGGANVLTF.

This clonotype is deemed medium-sized (0.01 to 0.1%). The chain recombines TRBV7-6 with TRBJ2-2, with 10 bases lining up with TRBD2. Trimming at V came to 5 bases and at J to 7 bases, leaving 7 bases not matched to a gene. The germline gives CDR1 SGHVS, CDR2 FNYEAQ. This CDR3 has 15 residues. Here the CDR3 DNA reads TGTGCCAGCAGCGCCCGGACTAGCGGAGACGGGGAGCTGTTTTTT. Translating it yields CASSARTSGDGELFF.

The chain's CDR3 is CATSDWGTQETQYF. The CDR3, as DNA: TGTGCCACCAGTGATTGGGGCACTCAAGAGACCCAGTACTTC. The rearrangement joins TRBV24-1 to TRBJ2-5; maybe TRBD1 (5 bases). V lost 2 bases and J 2 bases, leaving 8 bases between the germline ends. Germline V gives CDR1 KGHDR, CDR2 SFDVKD. The CDR3 extends over 14 amino acids.

The chain couples TRBV5-1 to TRBJ1-2; 8 bases align to TRBD1. V lost 3 bases to trimming and J lost 8 bases; unmatched junction nucleotides: 6. Germline assignment: CDR1 SGHRS and CDR2 YFSETQ. The CDR3 has 13 residues. In DNA form, the CDR3 reads TGCGCCAGCAGCTCGGAGACAGGGGTAGGCTACACCTTC. This translates into CASSSETGVGYTF.

The chain couples TRBV18 to TRBJ1-4; perhaps TRBD1 as D (5 bases). CDR1 is KGHSH, CDR2 LQKENI, per germline. Trimming pared 6 bases from V and 5 bases from J, leaving 13 bases between. The CDR3 loop spans 14 amino acids. The CDR3 here is CASSPGAANEKLFF. DNA of the CDR3: TGTGCCAGCTCCCCCGGGGCCGCCAATGAAAAACTGTTTTTT.

The table lists this clonotype with a count of one. The V gene is TRBV4-1, the J gene TRBJ2-7; D perhaps matches TRBD2 (7 bases). Germline CDR1 and CDR2: MGHRA and YSYEKL. With 0 bases removed from V and 4 bases from J, the gap between germline ends came to 13 bases. This CDR3 has 15 residues. The CDR3 loop reads CASSQEWGGGYEQYF. CDR3 bases: TGCGCCAGCAGCCAAGAGTGGGGAGGGGGGTACGAGCAGTACTTC.

By sample share, this clonotype is large (0.1 to 1%). The V gene is TRBV6-6, the J gene TRBJ2-3, with D perhaps being TRBD1 or TRBD2 (5 bases each). Trimming took 6 bases from V and 0 from J, leaving 13 bases between them. This CDR3 is built from 15 residues. CDR1 and CDR2 from the germline V gene are MNHNY and SVGAGI (reference sequence). This chain's CDR3 is CASRRGGTSTDTQYF. The DNA for the CDR3 is TGTGCCAGCAGGAGGGGCGGAACTAGCACAGATACGCAGTATTTT.

The V call is TRBV18, the J call TRBJ2-7, with 7 nucleotides matching TRBD1. This CDR3 comprises 13 residues. Germline V gene data show CDR1 as KGHSH and CDR2 as LQKENI. V gave up 3 bases and J gave up 2 bases; unmatched junction bases: 1. CDR3 residues: CASSPGQTYEQYF. The CDR3 DNA reads TGTGCCAGCTCACCGGGACAGACCTACGAGCAGTACTTC.

By its share, this clonotype is medium-sized. This sequence joins TRBV6-1 and TRBJ1-5, with D unclear. Germline V gene lookup returns CDR1 MNHNS and CDR2 SASEGT. V gave up 2 bases and J gave up 5 bases, with 10 bases separating them. This CDR3 region has 14 residues. The CDR3: CASSEYAGDQPQHF. CDR3 DNA sequence: TGTGCCAGCAGTGAATATGCCGGGGATCAGCCCCAGCATTTT.

In its sample, this clonotype ranks as medium-sized (0.01 to 0.1%). This rearrangement joins TRBV12-3 or TRBV12-4 to TRBJ2-1, with D possibly being TRBD1 or TRBD2 (5 bases each). The V gene lost 6 bases and the J gene lost 2 bases, with 14 bases spanning the gap. The CDR3 is made up of 15 amino acids. CDR3 coding DNA: TGTGCCAGCAGGTTGGCCGGGACGGCCTACAATGAGCAGTTCTTC. Amino acid sequence: CASRLAGTAYNEQFF.

This clonotype rates as medium-sized. The V and J genes are TRBV30 and TRBJ1-3; D not certain. CDR1 and CDR2 from the germline V gene are GTSNPN and SVGIG (reference sequence). The CDR3 consists of 16 residues. Trimming removed 2 bases at V and 4 bases at J, with 18 bases between. This CDR3 is CAWSYMDRLGGNTIYF. CDR3 bases: TGTGCCTGGAGTTACATGGACCGATTGGGGGGAAACACCATATATTTT. The full variable domain, with the rest looked up from reference TRBV30 and TRBJ1-3, is SQTIHQWPATLVQPVGSPLSLECTVEGTSNPNLYWYRQAAGRGLQLLFYSVGIGQISSEVPQNLSASRPQDRQFILSSKKLLLSDSGFYLCAWSYMDRLGGNTIYFGEGSWLTVV.

This chain links TRBV19 with TRBJ2-1; 8 bases fit TRBD1. The germline V gene encodes CDR1 LNHDA and CDR2 SQIVND (reference sequence). The CDR3 is 14 amino acids. V shed 7 bases, J shed 9 bases, and the junction held 11 bases outside the gene matches. The CDR3 sequence: CASTPGGAGSEQFF. The CDR3 nucleotides are TGTGCCAGTACCCCAGGGGGCGCAGGCAGTGAGCAGTTCTTC.

By share, this clonotype counts as medium-sized (0.01 to 0.1%). The chain carries TRBV5-5 and TRBJ2-5, with 11 positions matching TRBD2. Trimming took 4 bases from V and 10 from J; bases not matched to a gene: 9. Germline assignment: CDR1 SGHKS and CDR2 YYEKEE (reference sequence). The CDR3 extends over 14 amino acids. For the CDR3, the DNA is TGTGCCAGCAGCCCGGGACTAGCGGCCCCAGGCCAGTACTTC. Encoded protein: CASSPGLAAPGQYF.

This clonotype is medium-sized in the sample. The chain has TRBV5-4 and TRBJ2-5; 7 bases agree with TRBD2. CDR1 and CDR2 from the germline V gene are SGHNT and YYREEE (reference sequence). There are 16 residues in the CDR3. Trimming at V came to 0 bases and at J to 1 base, leaving 6 bases not matched to a gene. The CDR3 region has the DNA TGTGCCAGCAGCTTGGGTGGGGGAGGGGCCCAAGAGACCCAGTACTTC. Residues: CASSLGGGGAQETQYF.